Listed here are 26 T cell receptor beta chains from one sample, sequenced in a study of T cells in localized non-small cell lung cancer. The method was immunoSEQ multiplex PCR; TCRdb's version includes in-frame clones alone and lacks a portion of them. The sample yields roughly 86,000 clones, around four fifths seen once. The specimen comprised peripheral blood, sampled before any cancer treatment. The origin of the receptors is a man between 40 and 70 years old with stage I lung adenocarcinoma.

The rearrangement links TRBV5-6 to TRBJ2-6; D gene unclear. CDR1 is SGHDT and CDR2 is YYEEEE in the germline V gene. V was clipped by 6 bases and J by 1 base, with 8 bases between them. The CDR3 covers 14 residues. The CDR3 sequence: CASTHQSGANVLTF. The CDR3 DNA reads TGTGCCAGCACCCATCAGTCTGGGGCCAACGTCCTGACTTTC.

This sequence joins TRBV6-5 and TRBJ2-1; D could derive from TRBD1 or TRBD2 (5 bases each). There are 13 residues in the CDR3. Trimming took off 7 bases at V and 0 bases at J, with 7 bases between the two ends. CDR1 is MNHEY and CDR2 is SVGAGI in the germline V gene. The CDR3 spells CASKGSSYNEQFF. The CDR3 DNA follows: TGTGCCAGCAAGGGGAGCTCCTACAATGAGCAGTTCTTC.

The CDR3 reads CASSVEGQNTGELFF. The CDR3 DNA reads as TGCGCCAGCAGTGTAGAGGGACAGAACACCGGGGAGCTGTTTTTT. The V and J genes are TRBV5-1 and TRBJ2-2; tentative D call: TRBD1 (6 bases). Trimming took off 5 bases at V and 1 base at J, with 12 bases between the two ends. In germline, CDR1 is SGHRS, CDR2 YFSETQ. This CDR3 is 15 amino acids long.

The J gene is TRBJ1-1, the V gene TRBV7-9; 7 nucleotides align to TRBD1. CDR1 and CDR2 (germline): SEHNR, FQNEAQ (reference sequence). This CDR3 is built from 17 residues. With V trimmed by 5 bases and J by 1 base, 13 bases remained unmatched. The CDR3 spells CASSRTTGVWGNTEAFF. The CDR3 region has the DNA TGTGCCAGCAGCCGAACTACAGGGGTTTGGGGGAACACTGAAGCTTTCTTT.

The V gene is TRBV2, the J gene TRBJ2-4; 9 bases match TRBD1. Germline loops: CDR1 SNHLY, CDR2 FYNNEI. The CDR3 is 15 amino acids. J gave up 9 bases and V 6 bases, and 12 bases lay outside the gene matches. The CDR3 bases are TGTGCCAGCAGAAGTTCGGGACAGGGTTTCAGCATTCAGTACTTC. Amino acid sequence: CASRSSGQGFSIQYF.

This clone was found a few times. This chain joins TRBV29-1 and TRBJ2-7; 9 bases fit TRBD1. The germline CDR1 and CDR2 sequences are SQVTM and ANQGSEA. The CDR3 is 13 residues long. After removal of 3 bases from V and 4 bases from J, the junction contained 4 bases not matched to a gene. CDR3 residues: CSVETDRGYEQYF. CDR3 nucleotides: TGCAGCGTTGAGACGGACAGGGGTTACGAGCAGTACTTC.

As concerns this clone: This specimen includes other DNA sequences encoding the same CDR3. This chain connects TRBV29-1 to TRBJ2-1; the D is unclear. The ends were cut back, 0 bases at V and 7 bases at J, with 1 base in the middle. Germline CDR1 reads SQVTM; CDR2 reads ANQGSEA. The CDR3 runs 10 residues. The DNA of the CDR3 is TGCAGCGTTGAAGATAATGAGCAGTTCTTC. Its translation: CSVEDNEQFF.

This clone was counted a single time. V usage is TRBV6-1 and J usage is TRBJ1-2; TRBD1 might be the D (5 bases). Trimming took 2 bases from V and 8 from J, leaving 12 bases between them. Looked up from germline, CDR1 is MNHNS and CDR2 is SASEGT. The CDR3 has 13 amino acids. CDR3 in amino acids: CASSELGLGGYTF. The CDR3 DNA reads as TGTGCCAGCAGTGAACTGGGGCTTGGCGGCTACACCTTC.

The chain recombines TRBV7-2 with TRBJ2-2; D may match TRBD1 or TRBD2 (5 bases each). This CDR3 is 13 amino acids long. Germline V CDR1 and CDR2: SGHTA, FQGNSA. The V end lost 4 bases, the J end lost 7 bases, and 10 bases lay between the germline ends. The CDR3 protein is CASSSWDGGELFF. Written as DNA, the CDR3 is TGTGCCAGCAGCTCATGGGACGGCGGGGAGCTGTTTTTT.

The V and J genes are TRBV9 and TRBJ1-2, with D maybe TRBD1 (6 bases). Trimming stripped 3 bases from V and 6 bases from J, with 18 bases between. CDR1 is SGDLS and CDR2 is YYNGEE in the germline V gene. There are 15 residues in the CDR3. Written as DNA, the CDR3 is TGTGCCAGCAGCGCGCTGTACGGGGCAGGGGATGGCTACACCTTC. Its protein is CASSALYGAGDGYTF. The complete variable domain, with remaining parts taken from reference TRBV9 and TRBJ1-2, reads DSGVTQTPKHLITATGQRVTLRCSPRSGDLSVYWYQQSLDQGLQFLIQYYNGEERAKGNILERFSAQQFPDLHSELNLSSLELGDSALYFCASSALYGAGDGYTFGSGTRLTVV.

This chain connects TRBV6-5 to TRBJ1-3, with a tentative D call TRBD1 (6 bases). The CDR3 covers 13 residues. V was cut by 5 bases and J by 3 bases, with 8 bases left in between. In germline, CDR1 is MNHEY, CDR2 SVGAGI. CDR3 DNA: TGTGCCAGCAGTCCAGGGGATGGAAACACCATATATTTT. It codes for CASSPGDGNTIYF.

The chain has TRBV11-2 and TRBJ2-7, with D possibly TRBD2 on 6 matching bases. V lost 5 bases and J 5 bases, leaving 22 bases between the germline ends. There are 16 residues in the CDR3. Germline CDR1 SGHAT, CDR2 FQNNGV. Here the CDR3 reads CASSANPGGKFHEQYF. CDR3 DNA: TGTGCCAGCAGCGCGAATCCCGGGGGAAAATTCCACGAGCAGTACTTC.

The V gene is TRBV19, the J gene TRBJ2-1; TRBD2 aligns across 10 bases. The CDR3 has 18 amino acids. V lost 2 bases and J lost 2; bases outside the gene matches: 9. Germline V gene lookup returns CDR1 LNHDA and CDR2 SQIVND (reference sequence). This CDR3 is CASSIPNQREGPYNEQFF. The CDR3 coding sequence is TGTGCCAGTAGTATACCTAACCAGCGGGAGGGTCCCTACAATGAGCAGTTCTTC. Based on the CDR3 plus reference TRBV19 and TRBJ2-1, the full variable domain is DGGITQSPKYLFRKEGQNVTLSCEQNLNHDAMYWYRQDPGQGLRLIYYSQIVNDFQKGDIAEGYSVSREKKESFPLTVTSAQKNPTAFYLCASSIPNQREGPYNEQFFGPGTRLTVL.

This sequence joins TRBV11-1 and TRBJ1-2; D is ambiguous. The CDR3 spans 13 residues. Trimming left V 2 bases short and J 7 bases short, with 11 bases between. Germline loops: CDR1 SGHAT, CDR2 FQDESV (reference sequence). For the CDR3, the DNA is TGTGCCAGCAGCTTAACTAGTGCTGGTGGCTACACCTTC. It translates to CASSLTSAGGYTF.

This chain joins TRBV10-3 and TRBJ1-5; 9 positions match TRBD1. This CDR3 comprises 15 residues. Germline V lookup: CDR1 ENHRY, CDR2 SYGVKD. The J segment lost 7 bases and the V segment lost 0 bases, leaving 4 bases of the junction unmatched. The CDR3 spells CAISESGQGIQPQHF. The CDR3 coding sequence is TGTGCCATCAGTGAGTCGGGACAGGGTATACAGCCCCAGCATTTT.

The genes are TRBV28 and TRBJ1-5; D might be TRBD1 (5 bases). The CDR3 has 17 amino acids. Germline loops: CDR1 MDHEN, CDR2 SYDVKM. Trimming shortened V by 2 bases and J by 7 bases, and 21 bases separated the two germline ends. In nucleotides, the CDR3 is TGTGCCAGCAGTTTAAGATCCCCGGGGCAGGCGAGGCAGCCCCAGCATTTT. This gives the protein CASSLRSPGQARQPQHF. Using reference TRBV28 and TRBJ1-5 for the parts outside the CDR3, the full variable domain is DVKVTQSSRYLVKRTGEKVFLECVQDMDHENMFWYRQDPGLGLRLIYFSYDVKMKEKGDIPEGYSVSREKKERFSLILESASTNQTSMYLCASSLRSPGQARQPQHFGDGTRLSIL.

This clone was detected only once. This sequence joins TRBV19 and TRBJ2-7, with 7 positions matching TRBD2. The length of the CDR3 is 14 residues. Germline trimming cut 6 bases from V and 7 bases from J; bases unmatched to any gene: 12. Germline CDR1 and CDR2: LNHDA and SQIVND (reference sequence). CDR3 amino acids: CASRETAGSGEQYF. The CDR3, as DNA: TGTGCCAGTAGGGAGACAGCGGGGTCGGGAGAGCAGTACTTC.

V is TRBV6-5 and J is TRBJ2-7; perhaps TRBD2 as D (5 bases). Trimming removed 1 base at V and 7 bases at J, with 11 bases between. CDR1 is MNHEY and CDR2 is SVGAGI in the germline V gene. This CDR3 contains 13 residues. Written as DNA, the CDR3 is TGTGCCAGCAGTTACTATAGGGAGAGGGAGCAGTACTTC. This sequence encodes CASSYYREREQYF.

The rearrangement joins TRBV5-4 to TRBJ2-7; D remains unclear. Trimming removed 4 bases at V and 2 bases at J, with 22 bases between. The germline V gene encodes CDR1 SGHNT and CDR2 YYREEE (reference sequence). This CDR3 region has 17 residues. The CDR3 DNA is TGTGCCAGCAGCCCCGATTTAAGTCCCCCGACGGCCTACGAGCAGTACTTC. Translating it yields CASSPDLSPPTAYEQYF.

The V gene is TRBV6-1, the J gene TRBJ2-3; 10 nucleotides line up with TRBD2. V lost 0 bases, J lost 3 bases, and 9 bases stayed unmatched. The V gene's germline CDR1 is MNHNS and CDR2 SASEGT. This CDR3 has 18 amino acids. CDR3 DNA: TGTGCCAGCAGTGAAGCGCTAAGGCTAGCGGGAGTGACAGATACGCAGTATTTT. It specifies CASSEALRLAGVTDTQYF.

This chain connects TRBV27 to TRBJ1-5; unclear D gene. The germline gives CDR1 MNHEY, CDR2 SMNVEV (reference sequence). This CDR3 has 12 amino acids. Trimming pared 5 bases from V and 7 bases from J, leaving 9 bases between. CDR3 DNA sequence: TGTGCCAGCAGTGAGGGTTCCCAGCCCCAGCATTTT. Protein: CASSEGSQPQHF.

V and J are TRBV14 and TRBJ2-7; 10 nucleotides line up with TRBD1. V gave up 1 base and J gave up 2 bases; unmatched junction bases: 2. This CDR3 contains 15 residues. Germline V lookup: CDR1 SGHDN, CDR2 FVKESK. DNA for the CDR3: TGTGCCAGCAGCCAAGTTGGGACAGGGGCCTACGAGCAGTACTTC. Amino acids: CASSQVGTGAYEQYF.

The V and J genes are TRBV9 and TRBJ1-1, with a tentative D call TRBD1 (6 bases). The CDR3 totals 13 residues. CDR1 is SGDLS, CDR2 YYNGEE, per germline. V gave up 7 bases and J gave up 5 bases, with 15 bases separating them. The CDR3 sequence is CASGTGSGTEAFF. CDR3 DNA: TGTGCCAGCGGAACAGGGTCGGGAACTGAAGCTTTCTTT.

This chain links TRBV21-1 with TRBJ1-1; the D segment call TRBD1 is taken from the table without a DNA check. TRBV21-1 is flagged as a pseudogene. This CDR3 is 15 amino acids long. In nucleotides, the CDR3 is TGTGCCAGCAGCAAAGCCAGCAGGTTTAACACTGAAGCTTTCTTT. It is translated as CASSKASRFNTEAFF.

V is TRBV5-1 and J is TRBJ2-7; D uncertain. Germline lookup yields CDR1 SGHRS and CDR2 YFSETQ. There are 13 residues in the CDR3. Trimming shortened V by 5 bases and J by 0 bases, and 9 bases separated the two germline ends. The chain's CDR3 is CASSPGASYEQYF. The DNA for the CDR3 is TGCGCCAGCAGTCCCGGTGCCTCCTACGAGCAGTACTTC.

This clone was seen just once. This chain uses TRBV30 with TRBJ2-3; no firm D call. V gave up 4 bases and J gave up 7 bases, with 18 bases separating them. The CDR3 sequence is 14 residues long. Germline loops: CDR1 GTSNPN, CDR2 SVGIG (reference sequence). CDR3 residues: CAWTGGQVRNTQYF. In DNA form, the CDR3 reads TGTGCCTGGACGGGTGGGCAGGTTAGAAATACGCAGTATTTT. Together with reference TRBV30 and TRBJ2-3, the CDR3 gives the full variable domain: SQTIHQWPATLVQPVGSPLSLECTVEGTSNPNLYWYRQAAGRGLQLLFYSVGIGQISSEVPQNLSASRPQDRQFILSSKKLLLSDSGFYLCAWTGGQVRNTQYFGPGTRLTVL.